This TCR beta chain was documented in a study of cytomegalovirus exposure and HLA in healthy donors. The wider study: Of more than 350 genotyped donors, roughly 80% clustered with self-reported Caucasian donors.

With V trimmed by 0 bases and J by 4 bases, 11 bases remained unmatched. The germline CDR1 and CDR2 sequences are LGHNA and YSLEER. The CDR3 loop spans 18 amino acids. PCR involved 60 Vbeta and 13 Jbeta primers. Measured with immunoSEQ multiplex PCR; TCRdb has only the in-frame clones, and not every one. In the table there are approximately 100,000 clones, around 77% of which are singletons. Sequencing was carried out using PBMCs. The chain is built from TRBV4-3 and TRBJ2-3, with 9 bases identical to TRBD2. This receptor was obtained from a man between 50 and 59 years old in good health and CMV-seropositive. CDR3 loop: CASSQDSVVAGAADTQYF. The CDR3 coding sequence is TGCGCCAGCAGCCAAGATAGTGTGGTAGCGGGAGCGGCAGATACGCAGTATTTT.